Sequencing of this T cell receptor beta chain was carried out in a study of shared clonotypes between healthy human individuals. The study's findings and limits: Though the depth was large, rarefaction showed that sorted-subset sequencing was incomplete.

This clone has a single count. Its specificity is not known. Germline V gives CDR1 LGHNA, CDR2 YSLEER. This CDR3 comprises 16 residues. Unmatched junction bases numbered 8, after V lost 6 bases and J lost 0 bases. Naive CD8 cells, CD45RO-negative and positively selected for CCR7, excluded terminally differentiated effector memory CD45RA+ cells. Each sample came from a Caucasian adult donor living in Nashville, Tennessee. Authors' analysis steps: Junction-only sequences without quality scores came from ImmunoSEQ, so filtering differed. TCRdb's table, derived via immunoSEQ multiplex PCR, lists solely in-frame clones and lacks some. Clone size and the V and J calls come from that table; the DNA yielded D and trimming. The sample lists about 700,000 clones; 90% to 95% were seen once.

Material for sequencing was naive CD8+ T cells sorted from blood. The receptor was isolated from a man in his thirties or forties in good health. The chain employs TRBV4-3 and TRBJ2-1; 7 nucleotides match TRBD2. The CDR3 DNA sequence: TGCGCCAGCAGTCCATCTAGCGGAGGCTCCTACAATGAGCAGTTCTTC. It translates to CASSPSSGGSYNEQFF.